Presented here are 3 T cell receptor beta chains from one specimen sequenced in a study of T-cell reconstitution after alpha-beta-depleted transplantation in children. Using unique molecular identifiers, the investigators prepared the TCRbeta library. Via MiXCR, TCRdb re-called the PCR reads, giving one row per CDR3 protein. The sample lists hundreds of thousands of distinct CDR3 sequences, 10% to 15% seen once, with 2% to 2.5% in the top ten. This specimen consisted of PBMCs, mostly from graft donor cells, obtained 360 days after TCRalphabeta/CD19-depleted stem cell transplant. The receptors here all came from a male patient younger than 18 who had a stem cell transplant for acute myeloid leukemia, so the T cells may come from the graft donor.

This clonotype was observed a handful of times. The rearrangement joins TRBV20-1 to TRBJ2-1; 9 positions match TRBD1. The CDR3 loop spans 12 amino acids. CDR1 is DFQATT, CDR2 SNEGSKA, per germline (reference sequence). CDR3 sequence (DNA): TGCAGGGGGGGACAGGGTAACAATGAGCAGTTCTTC. Protein sequence: CRGGQGNNEQFF.

This clonotype came up many times. CDR3: CASSVGGLGEKLFF. CDR3 in DNA: TGCGCCAGCAGTGTGGGGGGGCTTGGAGAAAAACTGTTTTTT. This rearrangement joins TRBV5-1 to TRBJ1-4; D perhaps matches TRBD1 (6 bases). Between the trimmed V and J ends, which lost 5 bases and 8 bases, there was a span of 16 bases. The germline V gene has CDR1 SGHRS and CDR2 YFSETQ. This CDR3 is 14 amino acids long.

This chain uses TRBV9 with TRBJ2-2, with TRBD2 as a possible D gene (5 bases). V was cut by 3 bases and J by 5 bases, with 17 bases left in between. Germline CDR1 and CDR2: SGDLS and YYNGEE. The CDR3 loop spans 16 amino acids. The CDR3 protein is CASSAREGRGTGELFF. The CDR3 DNA follows: TGTGCCAGCAGCGCCCGAGAAGGGAGAGGGACCGGGGAGCTGTTTTTT.